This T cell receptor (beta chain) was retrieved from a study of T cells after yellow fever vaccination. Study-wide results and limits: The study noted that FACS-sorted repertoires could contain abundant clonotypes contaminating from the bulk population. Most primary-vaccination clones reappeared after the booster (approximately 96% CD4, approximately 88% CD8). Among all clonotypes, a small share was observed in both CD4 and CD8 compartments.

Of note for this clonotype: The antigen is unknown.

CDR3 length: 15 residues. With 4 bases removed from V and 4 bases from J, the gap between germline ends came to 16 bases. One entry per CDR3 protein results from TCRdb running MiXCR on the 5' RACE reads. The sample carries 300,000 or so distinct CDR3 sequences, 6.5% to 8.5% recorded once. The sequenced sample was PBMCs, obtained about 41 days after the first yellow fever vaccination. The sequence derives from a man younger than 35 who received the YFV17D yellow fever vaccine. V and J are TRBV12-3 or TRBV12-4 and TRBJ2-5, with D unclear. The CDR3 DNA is TGTGCCAGCAGTTCGTTAGGCCTCGGTGGAGAGACCCAGTACTTC. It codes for CASSSLGLGGETQYF.